Listed below are T cell receptor beta chains from one sample, sequenced in a study of tumor-infiltrating lymphocytes in primary liver carcinoma. TCRdb redid the calling of the multiplex PCR reads with MiXCR, one entry per CDR3 protein. The repertoire holds about 330,000 distinct CDR3 sequences, with 65% as singletons. Sequenced sample: peripheral blood. The receptors were sampled from a man aged 40-50 years with primary liver carcinoma and hepatitis B virus infection. Both conserved end residues are part of each CDR3. Fields, in order: J gene, V gene, D gene, clone size, CDR3 DNA, CDR3 protein. The D gene is left open where the match is weak. Expanded clones are given a class, and other clones once, few, many or no size at all.

>TRBJ1-2|TRBV10-3|TRBD1|many
TGTGCCATCAGTGAACGACAGGGGTTAGGGCCTGGCTACACCTTC
CAISERQGLGPGYTF
>TRBJ2-6|TRBV4-1|-|-
TGCGCCAGCAGCCAAGTTTTTACCGGGATCTCTGGGGCCAGCGTCCTGACTTTC
CASSQVFTGISGASVLTF
>TRBJ2-1|TRBV12-3/TRBV12-4|-|many
TGTGCCAGCAGTCTGACTGGGTTTATTGAGCAGTTCTTC
CASSLTGFIEQFF
>TRBJ2-3|TRBV5-4|-|few
TGTGCCAGCAGCCCATCATCCGGCATAGATACGCAGTATTTT
CASSPSSGIDTQYF
>TRBJ2-5|TRBV6-2/TRBV6-3|-|many
TGTGCCAGCAGTTATCCCCGGGGTCAAGAGACCCAGTACTTC
CASSYPRGQETQYF
>TRBJ2-3|TRBV4-3|-|many
TGCGCCAGCAGCCAAGATCTCCCGGCAGCTAGCACAGATACGCAGTATTTT
CASSQDLPAASTDTQYF
>TRBJ2-7|TRBV12-3/TRBV12-4|-|-
TGTGCCAGCAGGATGGGTGGGAGCTCCCACGAGCAGTACTTC
CASRMGGSSHEQYF
>TRBJ2-3|TRBV5-8|-|once
TGTGCCAGCAGCATTGGGACAACTGTTAGCACAGATACGCAGTATTTT
CASSIGTTVSTDTQYF
>TRBJ2-2|TRBV5-1|-|-
TGCGCCAGCAGCTTGAGTCCTCACAGCACCTGGGAGCTGTTTTTT
CASSLSPHSTWELFF
>TRBJ2-3|TRBV11-2|TRBD2|-
TGTGCCAGCAGCTTGGTAGGACTAGCGGTTCTCACAGATACGCAGTATTTT
CASSLVGLAVLTDTQYF
>TRBJ2-1|TRBV11-2|-|once
TGTGCCAGCAGCACACGACTATCGGGAGTGATTCTCTCCTACAATGAGCAGTTCTTC
CASSTRLSGVILSYNEQFF
>TRBJ2-1|TRBV6-2/TRBV6-3|TRBD2|-
TGTGCCAGCAGTTACTCGGCCCGCGGGAGGGACTACAATGAGCAGTTCTTC
CASSYSARGRDYNEQFF
>TRBJ2-7|TRBV6-2/TRBV6-3|-|-
TGTGCCAGCAGACTTGGACAGTTTGAGCGCTACGAGGAGTACTTC
CASRLGQFERYEEYF